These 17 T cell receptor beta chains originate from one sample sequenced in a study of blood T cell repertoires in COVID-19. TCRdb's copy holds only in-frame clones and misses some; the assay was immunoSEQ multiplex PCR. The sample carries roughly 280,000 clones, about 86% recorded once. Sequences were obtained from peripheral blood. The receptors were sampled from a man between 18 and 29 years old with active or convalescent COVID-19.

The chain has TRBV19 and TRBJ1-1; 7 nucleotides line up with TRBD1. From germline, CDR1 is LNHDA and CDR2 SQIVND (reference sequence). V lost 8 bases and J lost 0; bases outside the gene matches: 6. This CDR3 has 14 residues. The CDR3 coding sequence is TGTGCCAGTTATACAGGGGCCCTGAACACTGAAGCTTTCTTT. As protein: CASYTGALNTEAFF.

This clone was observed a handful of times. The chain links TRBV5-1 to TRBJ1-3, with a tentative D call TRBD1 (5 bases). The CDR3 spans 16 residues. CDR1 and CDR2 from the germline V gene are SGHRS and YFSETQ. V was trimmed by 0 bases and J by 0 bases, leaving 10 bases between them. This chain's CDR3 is CASSLAGLRSGNTIYF. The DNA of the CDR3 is TGCGCCAGCAGCTTGGCAGGGCTGCGCTCTGGAAACACCATATATTTT.

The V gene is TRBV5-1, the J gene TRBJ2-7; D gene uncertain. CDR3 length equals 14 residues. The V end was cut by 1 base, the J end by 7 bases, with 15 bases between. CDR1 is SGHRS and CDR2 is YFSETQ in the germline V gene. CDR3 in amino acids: CASSLSASGSEQYF. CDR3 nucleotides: TGCGCCAGCAGCTTGTCGGCATCAGGATCTGAGCAGTACTTC.

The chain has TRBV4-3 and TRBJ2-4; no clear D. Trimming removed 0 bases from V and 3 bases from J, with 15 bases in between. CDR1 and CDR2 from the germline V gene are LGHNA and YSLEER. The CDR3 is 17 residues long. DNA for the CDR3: TGCGCCAGCAGCCAAGATCGTGTCTGGAGCAGCAAAAACATTCAGTACTTC. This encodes CASSQDRVWSSKNIQYF.

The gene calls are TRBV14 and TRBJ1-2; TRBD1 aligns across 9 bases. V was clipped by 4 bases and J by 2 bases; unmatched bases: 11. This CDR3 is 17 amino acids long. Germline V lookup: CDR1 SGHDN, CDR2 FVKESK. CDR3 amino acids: CASSPTLVQGANYGYTF. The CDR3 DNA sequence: TGTGCCAGCAGCCCTACCCTAGTACAGGGGGCGAACTATGGCTACACCTTC.

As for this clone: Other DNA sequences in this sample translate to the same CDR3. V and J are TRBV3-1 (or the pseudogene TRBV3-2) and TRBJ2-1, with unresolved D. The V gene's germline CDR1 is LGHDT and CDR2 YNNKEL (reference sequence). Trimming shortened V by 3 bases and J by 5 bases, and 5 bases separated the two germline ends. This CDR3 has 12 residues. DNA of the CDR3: TGTGCCAGCAGCCAGGCGGACAATGAGCAGTTCTTC. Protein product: CASSQADNEQFF.

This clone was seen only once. This chain's CDR3 is CASSPRRQGSGQETQYF. CDR3 bases: TGTGCCAGCAGCCCGCGACGACAGGGTAGCGGCCAAGAGACCCAGTACTTC. The chain carries TRBV7-6 and TRBJ2-5, with a possible D match to TRBD1 (7 bases). The V gene's germline CDR1 is SGHVS and CDR2 FNYEAQ. Deletions cut 5 bases from V and 1 base from J, with 20 bases between. The length of the CDR3 is 17 residues.

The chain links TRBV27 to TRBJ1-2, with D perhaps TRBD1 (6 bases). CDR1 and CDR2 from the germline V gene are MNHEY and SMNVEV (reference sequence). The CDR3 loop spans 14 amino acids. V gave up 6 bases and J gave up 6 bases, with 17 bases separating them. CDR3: CASSQGTWGHGYTF. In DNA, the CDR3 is TGTGCCAGCAGCCAAGGGACATGGGGACATGGCTACACCTTC.

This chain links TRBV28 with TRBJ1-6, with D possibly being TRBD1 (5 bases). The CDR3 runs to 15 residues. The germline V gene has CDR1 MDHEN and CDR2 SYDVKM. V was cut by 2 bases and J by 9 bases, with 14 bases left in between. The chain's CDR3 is CASSLGSGESSPLHF. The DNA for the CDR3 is TGTGCCAGCAGTTTAGGGTCGGGGGAGAGTTCACCCCTCCACTTT.

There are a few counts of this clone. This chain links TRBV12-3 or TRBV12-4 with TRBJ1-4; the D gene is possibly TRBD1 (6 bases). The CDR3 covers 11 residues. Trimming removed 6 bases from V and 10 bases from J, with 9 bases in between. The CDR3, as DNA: TGTGCCAGCAGCTCACAGGGAAAACTGTTTTTT. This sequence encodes CASSSQGKLFF.

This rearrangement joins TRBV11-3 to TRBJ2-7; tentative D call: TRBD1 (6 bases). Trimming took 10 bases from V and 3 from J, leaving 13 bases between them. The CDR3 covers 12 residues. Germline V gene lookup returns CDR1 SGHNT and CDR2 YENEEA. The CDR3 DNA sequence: TGTGCCACCTCAGGGGACGGCTACGAGCAGTACTTC. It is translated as CATSGDGYEQYF.

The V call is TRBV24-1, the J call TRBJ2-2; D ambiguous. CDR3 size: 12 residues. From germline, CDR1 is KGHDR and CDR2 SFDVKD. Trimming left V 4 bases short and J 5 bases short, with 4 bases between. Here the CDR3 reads CATSELTGELFF. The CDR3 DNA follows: TGTGCCACCAGTGAACTAACCGGGGAGCTGTTTTTT.

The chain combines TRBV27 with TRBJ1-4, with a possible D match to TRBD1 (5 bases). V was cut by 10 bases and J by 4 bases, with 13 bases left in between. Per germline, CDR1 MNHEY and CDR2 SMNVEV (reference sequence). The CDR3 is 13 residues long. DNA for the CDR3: TGTGCCACCGGGAGGGACGGTAATGAAAAACTGTTTTTT. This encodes CATGRDGNEKLFF.

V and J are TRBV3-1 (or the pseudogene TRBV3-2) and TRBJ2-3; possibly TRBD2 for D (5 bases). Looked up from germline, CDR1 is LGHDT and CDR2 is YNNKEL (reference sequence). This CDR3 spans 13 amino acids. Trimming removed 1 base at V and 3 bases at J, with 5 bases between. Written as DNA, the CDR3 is TGTGCCAGCAGCCAAGCGGGGACAGATACGCAGTATTTT. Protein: CASSQAGTDTQYF.

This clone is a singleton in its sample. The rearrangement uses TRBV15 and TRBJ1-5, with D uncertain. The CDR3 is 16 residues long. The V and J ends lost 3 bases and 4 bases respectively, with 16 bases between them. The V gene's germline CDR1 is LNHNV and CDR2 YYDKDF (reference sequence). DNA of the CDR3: TGTGCCACCAGCAGGTTCCTGACTGACCGGAATCAGCCCCAGCATTTT. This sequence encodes CATSRFLTDRNQPQHF.

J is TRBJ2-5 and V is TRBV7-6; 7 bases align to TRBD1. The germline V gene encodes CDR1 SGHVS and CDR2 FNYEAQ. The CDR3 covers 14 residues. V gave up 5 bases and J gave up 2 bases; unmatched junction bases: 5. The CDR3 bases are TGTGCCAGCAGCCCCCGGGACAGTCAAGAGACCCAGTACTTC. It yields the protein CASSPRDSQETQYF.

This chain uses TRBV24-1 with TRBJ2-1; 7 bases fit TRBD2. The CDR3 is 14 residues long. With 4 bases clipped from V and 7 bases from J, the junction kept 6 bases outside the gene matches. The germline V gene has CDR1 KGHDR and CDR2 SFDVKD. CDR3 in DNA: TGTGCCACCAGTGACCGACTAGCAGGTAATGAGCAGTTCTTC. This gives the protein CATSDRLAGNEQFF.